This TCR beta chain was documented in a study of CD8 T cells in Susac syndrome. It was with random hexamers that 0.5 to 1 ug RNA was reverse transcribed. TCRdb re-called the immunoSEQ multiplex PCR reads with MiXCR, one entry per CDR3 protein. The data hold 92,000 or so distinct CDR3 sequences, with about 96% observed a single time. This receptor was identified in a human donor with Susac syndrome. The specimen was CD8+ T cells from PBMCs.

The CDR3: CASSPRGRSNYGYTF. CDR3 DNA: TGTGCCAGCAGCCCCCGAGGACGTTCTAACTATGGCTACACCTTC. The rearrangement links TRBV13 to TRBJ1-2; D is uncertain. V lost 5 bases and J 0 bases, leaving 13 bases between the germline ends. Per germline, CDR1 PRHDT and CDR2 FYEKMQ (reference sequence). This CDR3 is built from 15 residues.